These 24 T cell receptor beta chains share one sample of origin, sequenced in a study of cytomegalovirus exposure and HLA in healthy donors. The primer mix had 60 Vbeta and 13 Jbeta primers. Clones were read by immunoSEQ multiplex PCR, and TCRdb kept only the in-frame ones, dropping some. Among 150,000 to 200,000 clones listed, roughly 77% were seen once. The sample taken for sequencing was PBMCs. These receptors all stem from a woman between 45 and 60 years old in good health and CMV-seronegative.

This chain uses TRBV28 with TRBJ2-5; the match to TRBD2 covers 12 bases. Germline V lookup: CDR1 MDHEN, CDR2 SYDVKM. J gave up 0 bases and V 5 bases, and 7 bases lay outside the gene matches. The CDR3 length is 17 residues. CDR3 sequence (DNA): TGTGCCAGCAGTCCCCTTCGGACTAGCGGGAACCAAGAGACCCAGTACTTC. Its translation is CASSPLRTSGNQETQYF.

The chain combines TRBV4-1 with TRBJ1-5; weak D call: TRBD1 (5 bases). V gave up 0 bases and J gave up 10 bases, with 13 bases separating them. Per the germline V gene, CDR1 is MGHRA and CDR2 is YSYEKL. The CDR3 contains 14 residues. CDR3 in amino acids: CASSQEGRGSPQHF. The CDR3, as DNA: TGCGCCAGCAGCCAAGAGGGGCGGGGGAGCCCCCAGCATTTT.

The chain employs TRBV6-4 and TRBJ1-5, with TRBD1 as a possible D gene (5 bases). Trimming left V 5 bases short and J 4 bases short, with 9 bases between. CDR3 length: 13 residues. Germline CDR1 is MRHNA and CDR2 is SNTAGT. Here the CDR3 reads CASSQGRNQPQHF. The CDR3 DNA reads as TGTGCCAGCAGTCAGGGAAGAAATCAGCCCCAGCATTTT.

This chain joins TRBV4-3 and TRBJ2-3; 9 nucleotides match TRBD1. CDR3 length: 16 amino acids. The V gene's germline CDR1 is LGHNA and CDR2 YSLEER. The junction had 5 bases not matched to a gene; V was cut back by 4 bases and J by 0 bases. The CDR3 coding sequence is TGCGCCAGCAGCCCCCGACAGGGGGGAAGCACAGATACGCAGTATTTT. Translating gives CASSPRQGGSTDTQYF.

The chain is built from TRBV18 and TRBJ1-1, with D perhaps TRBD1 (6 bases). Trimming cost V 4 bases and J 0 bases, with 24 bases left between them. Germline CDR1 KGHSH, CDR2 LQKENI. The CDR3 sequence is 19 residues long. The CDR3 is CASSLPGAGAFSLNTEAFF. The CDR3 nucleotides are TGTGCCAGCTCACTTCCCGGCGCGGGGGCGTTCTCCTTGAACACTGAAGCTTTCTTT.

The CDR3, as DNA: TGCGCCAGCAGCTTTATCTCCTCCCGCAGGGGATCCTACGAGCAGTACTTC. Its protein is CASSFISSRRGSYEQYF. This chain connects TRBV5-1 to TRBJ2-7, with D possibly being TRBD1 (6 bases). Germline V gene lookup returns CDR1 SGHRS and CDR2 YFSETQ. V was cut by 2 bases and J by 1 base, with 19 bases left in between. The CDR3 runs 17 residues.

The chain recombines TRBV7-9 with TRBJ1-4; D is unresolved. Germline-derived CDR1 and CDR2 are SEHNR and FQNEAQ (reference sequence). The CDR3 contains 17 residues. Between the trimmed V and J ends, which lost 1 base and 5 bases, there was a span of 17 bases. CDR3 coding DNA: TGTGCCAGCAGCTTAGTACAGCCGGGAGGGCAAAATGAAAAACTGTTTTTT. This codes for CASSLVQPGGQNEKLFF. Full variable domain (rest looked up from reference TRBV7-9 and TRBJ1-4): DTGVSQNPRHKITKRGQNVTFRCDPISEHNRLYWYRQTLGQGPEFLTYFQNEAQLEKSRLLSDRFSAERPKGSFSTLEIQRTEQGDSAMYLCASSLVQPGGQNEKLFFGSGTQLSVL.

The chain is built from TRBV9 and TRBJ1-5; D possibly corresponds to TRBD1 (5 bases). Trimming took off 0 bases at V and 6 bases at J, with 13 bases between the two ends. Germline CDR1 and CDR2: SGDLS and YYNGEE. The CDR3 spans 15 residues. The DNA for the CDR3 is TGTGCCAGCAGCGTAGAGGGGAATCGCGGTCAGCCCCAGCATTTT. This gives the protein CASSVEGNRGQPQHF.

The J gene is TRBJ1-4, the V gene TRBV7-9; maybe TRBD1 (5 bases). Germline V CDR1 and CDR2: SEHNR, FQNEAQ (reference sequence). The CDR3 has 15 amino acids. The V gene lost 5 bases and the J gene lost 10 bases, with 20 bases spanning the gap. CDR3 coding DNA: TGTGCCAGCAGCCTTGGAGCCGGCTGGGGGGGAAAACTGTTTTTT. As protein: CASSLGAGWGGKLFF.

The gene calls are TRBV27 and TRBJ2-7, with D possibly matching TRBD1 (8 bases). V was trimmed by 4 bases and J by 4 bases, leaving 17 bases between them. CDR1 and CDR2 from the germline V gene are MNHEY and SMNVEV (reference sequence). This CDR3 is built from 15 residues. The CDR3 region is CASSSTGGVRYEQYF. CDR3 bases: TGTGCCAGCAGTTCCACAGGGGGGGTTAGATACGAGCAGTACTTC.

The chain recombines TRBV11-2 with TRBJ2-3; D uncertain. Germline CDR1 and CDR2: SGHAT and FQNNGV. V dropped 4 bases and J dropped 0 bases, with 11 bases sitting between them. The CDR3 has 15 residues. The CDR3 DNA is TGTGCCAGCAGCTCCTTTGCGCGGAGCACAGATACGCAGTATTTT. Its protein product is CASSSFARSTDTQYF.

This clone was observed a few times. The chain is built from TRBV10-3 and TRBJ1-1, with D unresolved. Germline V gives CDR1 ENHRY, CDR2 SYGVKD. The CDR3 is 14 residues long. Trimming took 5 bases from V and 3 from J, leaving 13 bases between them. In DNA, the CDR3 is TGTGCCATCAGTAGACGAGGTCGGGACACTGAAGCTTTCTTT. Translating it yields CAISRRGRDTEAFF.

The V and J genes are TRBV5-1 and TRBJ1-5; D is perhaps TRBD1 (6 bases). Trimming pared 0 bases from V and 6 bases from J, leaving 16 bases between. CDR1 and CDR2 from the germline V gene are SGHRS and YFSETQ. The CDR3 sequence is 16 residues long. As DNA, the CDR3 is TGCGCCAGCAGCTTGGGACCTACAGGGTCCGGTCAGCCCCAGCATTTT. Amino acid sequence: CASSLGPTGSGQPQHF.

The chain recombines TRBV2 with TRBJ1-1, with a weak D call TRBD1 (6 bases). The CDR3 runs to 15 residues. Trimming stripped 5 bases from V and 4 bases from J, with 17 bases between. CDR1 is SNHLY and CDR2 is FYNNEI in the germline V gene. DNA of the CDR3: TGTGCCAGCAGTCCTCTCCTTGGGACAACCACTGAAGCTTTCTTT. Its translation is CASSPLLGTTTEAFF.

This chain links TRBV19 with TRBJ2-7; TRBD1 is a possible D gene (6 bases). Germline loops: CDR1 LNHDA, CDR2 SQIVND (reference sequence). The CDR3 extends over 16 amino acids. The V and J ends lost 6 bases and 2 bases respectively, with 20 bases between them. CDR3 amino acids: CASSLPSDSDAYEQYF. For the CDR3, the DNA is TGTGCCAGTAGCCTACCCTCGGACAGTGACGCCTACGAGCAGTACTTC.

The V call is TRBV7-9, the J call TRBJ1-2, with D possibly matching TRBD1 (5 bases). With 5 bases removed from V and 8 bases from J, the gap between germline ends came to 15 bases. CDR1 and CDR2 from the germline V gene are SEHNR and FQNEAQ (reference sequence). The CDR3 has 13 amino acids. The CDR3 bases are TGTGCCAGCAGCGCGAACAGGCTCTTGGGCTACACCTTC. The encoded protein is CASSANRLLGYTF.

The gene calls are TRBV6-5 and TRBJ1-1; 7 bases are a match to TRBD1. Germline V CDR1 and CDR2: MNHEY, SVGAGI. This CDR3 is built from 15 residues. The V segment lost 7 bases and the J segment 10 bases; nucleotides outside the gene matches: 18. CDR3 DNA sequence: TGTGCCAGCATTAAATCGACAGGGAGAGCTCCCGTAGCTTTCTTT. It yields the protein CASIKSTGRAPVAFF.

The V and J genes are TRBV7-6 and TRBJ2-1; TRBD2 matches 10 bases. V shed 3 bases and J 6 bases; nucleotides not matched to a gene: 2. This CDR3 region has 14 residues. In germline, CDR1 is SGHVS, CDR2 FNYEAQ. CDR3: CASSFWTSGNEQFF. In DNA, the CDR3 is TGTGCCAGCAGCTTCTGGACTAGCGGCAATGAGCAGTTCTTC.

This rearrangement joins TRBV19 to TRBJ2-5; 14 bases agree with TRBD2. The length of the CDR3 is 16 residues. CDR1 is LNHDA and CDR2 is SQIVND in the germline V gene (reference sequence). The V gene end was trimmed by 5 bases and the J gene end by 2 bases; junction bases not matched to a gene: 4. The CDR3 protein is CASSPGLAGGQETQYF. In DNA, the CDR3 is TGTGCCAGTAGTCCCGGACTAGCGGGGGGACAAGAGACCCAGTACTTC.

This rearrangement joins TRBV5-6 to TRBJ2-7; perhaps TRBD1 as D (7 bases). V was pared by 4 bases and J by 1 base, with 18 bases between. CDR1 and CDR2 (germline): SGHDT, YYEEEE. The CDR3 covers 16 residues. The CDR3 coding sequence is TGTGCCAGCAGCCAGAGAGGCGGGACAGTATCCTACGAGCAGTACTTC. It is translated as CASSQRGGTVSYEQYF.

This clone was seen only a few times. The chain uses TRBV5-1 and TRBJ1-1, with TRBD1 matching over 7 bases. Germline loops: CDR1 SGHRS, CDR2 YFSETQ. The CDR3 contains 15 residues. The ends lost 0 bases at V and 2 bases at J; junction bases unmatched: 4. CDR3 nucleotide sequence: TGCGCCAGCAGCTTGGCCGGGACAGATAACACTGAAGCTTTCTTT. Translation: CASSLAGTDNTEAFF.

The chain joins TRBV7-6 to TRBJ2-7; 7 bases are shared with TRBD1. CDR3 size: 15 residues. Trimming at V came to 1 base and at J to 0 bases, leaving 3 bases not matched to a gene. Germline CDR1 SGHVS, CDR2 FNYEAQ. CDR3 region: CASSLGDRSSYEQYF. As DNA, the CDR3 is TGTGCCAGCAGCTTAGGGGACAGAAGCTCCTACGAGCAGTACTTC.

This clone was seen only once. This rearrangement joins TRBV4-3 to TRBJ1-2; 7 bases line up with TRBD1. This CDR3 has 18 amino acids. CDR1 LGHNA and CDR2 YSLEER come from the germline V gene. V was clipped by 3 bases and J by 0 bases; unmatched bases: 13. The CDR3 DNA reads as TGCGCCAGCAGCCATATCAACCAAGTCGGGACAGCTAACTATGGCTACACCTTC. Translated: CASSHINQVGTANYGYTF.

About this clone: At one end the junction does not follow the germline gene, possibly because of a read error. This chain joins TRBV7-9 and TRBJ1-1; the D gene is possibly TRBD1 (6 bases). Germline CDR1 SEHNR, CDR2 FQNEAQ (reference sequence). The CDR3 has 16 residues. The DNA for the CDR3 is TGTTCCAGCAGCTCCAACAGGGTAAAATTGAACACTGAAGCTTTCTTT. This encodes CSSSSNRVKLNTEAFF.